The 26 T cell receptor beta chains below were found in one sample sequenced in a study of beta chain features in type 1 diabetes. General study points: People with Type 1 diabetes carried modestly yet significantly shorter TCRB CDR3s in all four CD4+ subsets.

The antigens of these receptors remain unknown. Reverse transcribing all isolated RNA meant expressed TCRB transcripts were sequenced. This table comes from immunoSEQ multiplex PCR, and its TCRdb copy is limited to in-frame clones, with some not included. The table lists about 650,000 clones, around an eighth of them singletons. The sample consisted of naive CD4+ T cells from blood. Receptor source: a man aged 25 to 40 with type 1 diabetes.

This clone was seen more than once but under ten times. The chain uses TRBV29-1 and TRBJ1-2; D possibly corresponds to TRBD1 (6 bases). V was cut by 6 bases and J by 7 bases, with 12 bases left in between. CDR1 SQVTM and CDR2 ANQGSEA come from the germline V gene. The length of the CDR3 is 11 residues. The CDR3 loop is CSVPGDSGYTF. The CDR3 coding sequence is TGCAGCGTCCCAGGGGATTCTGGCTACACCTTC.

This clone was seen only a few times. Different DNA sequences within this sample yield the same CDR3. Here the CDR3 DNA reads TGCGCCAGCAGCTTGGTAACAACGAACACCGGGGAGCTGTTTTTT. This translates into CASSLVTTNTGELFF. The V gene is TRBV5-1, the J gene TRBJ2-2; D call uncertain. CDR3 length equals 15 residues. Germline V CDR1 and CDR2: SGHRS, YFSETQ. Trimming took 0 bases from V and 0 from J, leaving 6 bases between them.

This clone turned up a few times. The sample carries other DNA sequences with the same CDR3. CDR3 sequence reads: CASSRQTNSPLHF. As DNA, the CDR3 is TGTGCCAGCAGCCGTCAAACTAATTCACCCCTCCACTTT. This sequence joins TRBV7-2 and TRBJ1-6; no clear D gene. Germline V CDR1 and CDR2: SGHTA, FQGNSA. The CDR3 is made up of 13 amino acids. Deletions cut 5 bases from V and 6 bases from J, with 8 bases between. Combining the CDR3 with reference TRBV7-2 and TRBJ1-6 gives the whole variable domain GAGVSQSPSNKVTEKGKDVELRCDPISGHTALYWYRQSLGQGLEFLIYFQGNSAPDKSGLPSDRFSAERTGGSVSTLTIQRTQQEDSAVYLCASSRQTNSPLHFGNGTRLTVT.

The sample holds a few counts of this clone. V usage is TRBV7-9 and J usage is TRBJ2-2; D ambiguous. The V end was cut by 5 bases, the J end by 6 bases, with 10 bases between. Germline CDR1 is SEHNR and CDR2 is FQNEAQ (reference sequence). The CDR3 length is 13 residues. The CDR3, as DNA: TGTGCCAGCAGCCAGATCGAGGCCGGGGAGCTGTTTTTT. This sequence encodes CASSQIEAGELFF.

This chain uses TRBV9 with TRBJ2-7, with D hard to call. CDR1 and CDR2 from the germline V gene are SGDLS and YYNGEE. The V and J ends lost 0 bases and 2 bases respectively, with 9 bases between them. This CDR3 has 14 amino acids. In nucleotides, the CDR3 is TGTGCCAGCAGCGTAGGTCACCGAACCTACGAGCAGTACTTC. It translates to CASSVGHRTYEQYF.

This clone was seen a handful of times. This chain connects TRBV6-1 to TRBJ2-1; D assignment may be TRBD1 or TRBD2 (5 bases each). Germline assignment: CDR1 MNHNS and CDR2 SASEGT. The CDR3 length is 13 residues. Trimming cost V 9 bases and J 6 bases, with 15 bases left between them. CDR3 loop: CASTPGPRNEQFF. Here the CDR3 DNA reads TGTGCCAGTACGCCGGGACCTCGCAATGAGCAGTTCTTC.

This clone was seen more than once but under ten times. The rearrangement uses TRBV19 and TRBJ2-6; a possible D gene is TRBD2 (5 bases). The CDR3 is 15 residues long. Germline lookup yields CDR1 LNHDA and CDR2 SQIVND (reference sequence). Trimming left V 6 bases short and J 4 bases short, with 13 bases between. CDR3 sequence (DNA): TGTGCCAGTAGATCGTGGCGGGCCGGGGCCAACGTCCTGACTTTC. It translates to CASRSWRAGANVLTF.

The genes are TRBV7-2 and TRBJ2-7; TRBD1 matches 9 bases. Germline V gene lookup returns CDR1 SGHTA and CDR2 FQGNSA. This CDR3 contains 15 residues. Unmatched junction bases numbered 11, after V lost 6 bases and J lost 5 bases. The CDR3 sequence is CASRHTGGAGNEQYF. The CDR3 DNA follows: TGTGCCAGCAGGCATACAGGGGGCGCTGGCAACGAGCAGTACTTC.

This clone showed up just a few times. This chain connects TRBV29-1 to TRBJ2-3; 8 bases are shared with TRBD2. CDR3 length: 13 residues. With V trimmed by 5 bases and J by 4 bases, 5 bases remained unmatched. The V gene's germline CDR1 is SQVTM and CDR2 ANQGSEA. The CDR3 loop reads CSVRGGGPDTQYF. CDR3 sequence (DNA): TGCAGCGTTAGAGGCGGGGGGCCAGATACGCAGTATTTT.

The V and J genes are TRBV5-6 and TRBJ2-1, with 10 bases aligning to TRBD1. CDR3 length equals 16 residues. From germline, CDR1 is SGHDT and CDR2 YYEEEE. With 2 bases clipped from V and 7 bases from J, the junction kept 9 bases outside the gene matches. The CDR3 DNA reads TGTGCCAGCAGCTTTAACCCGGGACAGGGGAATAATGAGCAGTTCTTC. This encodes CASSFNPGQGNNEQFF. The whole variable domain, remainder taken from reference TRBV5-6 and TRBJ2-1, is DAGVTQSPTHLIKTRGQQVTLRCSPKSGHDTVSWYQQALGQGPQFIFQYYEEEERQRGNFPDRFSGHQFPNYSSELNVNALLLGDSALYLCASSFNPGQGNNEQFFGPGTRLTVL.

This clone was detected a few times. The rearrangement joins TRBV25-1 to TRBJ1-6, with TRBD1 matching 8 bases. In germline, CDR1 is MGHDK, CDR2 SYGVNS. CDR3 length equals 13 residues. V lost 8 bases to trimming and J lost 7 bases; unmatched junction nucleotides: 4. CDR3 nucleotides: TGTGCCAGCGGGACAGGAGGCAATTCACCCCTCCACTTT. Encoded protein: CASGTGGNSPLHF.

This clone turned up a few times. The chain is built from TRBV27 and TRBJ1-2; D call uncertain. This CDR3 has 11 amino acids. Germline values: CDR1 MNHEY, CDR2 SMNVEV (reference sequence). V was clipped by 6 bases and J by 8 bases, with 10 bases between them. The CDR3 DNA follows: TGTGCCAGCAGGGCAGCTGCAGGCTACACCTTC. Translated, it gives CASRAAAGYTF.

Of note for this clone: The sample contains more than one DNA sequence encoding this CDR3. This chain links TRBV29-1 with TRBJ2-3; possible D gene TRBD1, 6 bases. The V end lost 4 bases, the J end lost 4 bases, and 15 bases lay between the germline ends. Germline V gene lookup returns CDR1 SQVTM and CDR2 ANQGSEA. This CDR3 has 14 amino acids. Written as DNA, the CDR3 is TGCAGCGTTGGAGGAGTTGAGGGGGCAGATACGCAGTATTTT. Translating gives CSVGGVEGADTQYF.

This clone has only a few counts. This CDR3 reads CASSATGDRTQYF. DNA of the CDR3: TGTGCCAGCAGCGCGACAGGGGACAGGACCCAGTACTTC. The chain links TRBV7-9 to TRBJ2-5, with 8 nucleotides matching TRBD1. With 5 bases clipped from V and 7 bases from J, the junction kept 6 bases outside the gene matches. CDR3 size: 13 residues. Germline V CDR1 and CDR2: SEHNR, FQNEAQ (reference sequence).

This clone was picked up a small number of times. Here the CDR3 reads CASSVEGVSGELFF. DNA for the CDR3: TGTGCCAGCAGCGTAGAGGGGGTCAGCGGGGAGCTGTTTTTT. The chain is built from TRBV9 and TRBJ2-2; tentative D call: TRBD1 (6 bases). Germline lookup yields CDR1 SGDLS and CDR2 YYNGEE. This CDR3 is built from 14 residues. Between the trimmed V and J ends, which lost 0 bases and 7 bases, there was a span of 10 bases. Based on the CDR3 plus reference TRBV9 and TRBJ2-2, the full variable domain is DSGVTQTPKHLITATGQRVTLRCSPRSGDLSVYWYQQSLDQGLQFLIQYYNGEERAKGNILERFSAQQFPDLHSELNLSSLELGDSALYFCASSVEGVSGELFFGEGSRLTVL.

This clone has only a few counts. This rearrangement joins TRBV5-6 to TRBJ2-3, with no clear D. CDR1 is SGHDT, CDR2 YYEEEE, per germline. Trimming removed 2 bases from V and 9 bases from J, with 7 bases in between. The CDR3 totals 11 residues. The CDR3 here is CASSLEETQYF. The CDR3 coding sequence is TGTGCCAGCAGCTTAGAGGAAACGCAGTATTTT.

This clone was seen a handful of times. V usage is TRBV30 and J usage is TRBJ1-2, with D perhaps matching TRBD1 (6 bases). V lost 0 bases, J lost 4 bases, and 12 bases lay in between. The CDR3 has 14 residues. The germline V gene encodes CDR1 GTSNPN and CDR2 SVGIG (reference sequence). CDR3 coding DNA: TGTGCCTGGAGTGTTCGAACAGGGACCTATGGCTACACCTTC. Protein product: CAWSVRTGTYGYTF.

The CDR3: CASSFRTGSEAFF. In DNA, the CDR3 is TGTGCCAGCAGCTTCCGGACGGGGAGTGAAGCTTTCTTT. The chain couples TRBV5-5 to TRBJ1-1; no reliable D call. Germline V gives CDR1 SGHKS, CDR2 YYEKEE (reference sequence). The germline V and J ends were trimmed by 2 bases and 7 bases, with 12 bases remaining between them. The CDR3 is 13 residues long.

In its sample, this clone was seen a few times. The chain joins TRBV11-2 to TRBJ2-7, with a tentative D call TRBD2 (5 bases). This CDR3 has 14 residues. The V end lost 3 bases, the J end lost 3 bases, and 12 bases lay between the germline ends. Germline assignment: CDR1 SGHAT and CDR2 FQNNGV. The CDR3 sequence is CASSFHSAVYEQYF. The CDR3 DNA sequence: TGTGCCAGCAGCTTTCATAGCGCAGTCTACGAGCAGTACTTC.

The CDR3 spells CASGTSGSHDTQYF. The CDR3 bases are TGTGCCTCCGGGACTAGCGGGTCGCATGATACGCAGTATTTT. This chain links TRBV30 with TRBJ2-3, with 12 bases matching TRBD2. The CDR3 is made up of 14 amino acids. V dropped 7 bases and J dropped 6; count of bases not matched to a gene: 8. Germline V lookup: CDR1 GTSNPN, CDR2 SVGIG (reference sequence).

This chain links TRBV6-5 with TRBJ2-5; the D gene is possibly TRBD2 (5 bases). CDR3 length equals 13 residues. The germline gives CDR1 MNHEY, CDR2 SVGAGI. V lost 4 bases and J 0 bases, leaving 6 bases between the germline ends. The CDR3 spells CASSSGNQETQYF. The CDR3 coding sequence is TGTGCCAGCAGTTCCGGGAACCAAGAGACCCAGTACTTC.

The chain joins TRBV9 to TRBJ1-1; TRBD1 matches at 8 bases. Germline CDR1 reads SGDLS; CDR2 reads YYNGEE. V was pared by 4 bases and J by 0 bases, with 5 bases of the junction left unmatched. The CDR3 consists of 15 residues. The CDR3, as DNA: TGTGCCAGCAGCTCCCGGACAGGGATGAACACTGAAGCTTTCTTT. This encodes CASSSRTGMNTEAFF.

The J gene is TRBJ1-5, the V gene TRBV6-5, with D maybe TRBD1 (6 bases). The V gene's germline CDR1 is MNHEY and CDR2 SVGAGI. The CDR3 is 14 residues long. Trimming cost V 2 bases and J 2 bases, with 7 bases left between them. The CDR3 region is CASSYGQRNQPQHF. In DNA, the CDR3 is TGTGCCAGCAGTTACGGACAGCGCAATCAGCCCCAGCATTTT.

The chain employs TRBV18 and TRBJ1-1, with a weak D call TRBD1 (6 bases). The V end lost 4 bases, the J end lost 5 bases, and 14 bases lay between the germline ends. The CDR3 covers 14 residues. Germline V gene lookup returns CDR1 KGHSH and CDR2 LQKENI. In DNA, the CDR3 is TGTGCCAGCTCACTTTCACAGGGTTTGACTGAAGCTTTCTTT. Amino acids: CASSLSQGLTEAFF.

This chain links TRBV9 with TRBJ2-2; no clear D. This CDR3 comprises 14 residues. CDR1 SGDLS and CDR2 YYNGEE come from the germline V gene. V was pared by 1 base and J by 4 bases, with 8 bases between. The CDR3 here is CASSVTYGTGELFF. The CDR3 DNA follows: TGTGCCAGCAGCGTAACCTATGGCACCGGGGAGCTGTTTTTT.

This clone was detected a few times. The V and J genes are TRBV28 and TRBJ2-1, with TRBD2 matching over 7 bases. V was clipped by 5 bases and J by 0 bases; unmatched bases: 7. Germline values: CDR1 MDHEN, CDR2 SYDVKM. This CDR3 comprises 16 residues. The CDR3 region is CASSQGLPLSYNEQFF. The DNA of the CDR3 is TGTGCCAGCAGTCAGGGACTACCCCTCTCCTACAATGAGCAGTTCTTC.